This T cell receptor beta chain was recovered during a study of T cell responses to AZD1222 COVID-19 vaccine. Findings and limits, study-wide: Sampling that yielded the repertoires occurred only after the peak T cell response.

The CDR3 has 14 residues. The ends lost 6 bases at V and 6 bases at J; junction bases unmatched: 7. Germline loops: CDR1 LGHDT, CDR2 YNNKEL (reference sequence). TCRdb's table, derived via immunoSEQ multiplex PCR, lists solely in-frame clones and lacks some. There are about 150,000 clones in the sample; about 88% occur only once, and 3% to 3.5% lies in the top ten. This clone was seen only a few times. Its antigen is as yet unknown. The receptor was derived from an adult in good health. Here the sequenced sample was peripheral blood, taken on day 0 of AZD1222 vaccination. This chain links TRBV3-1 (or the pseudogene TRBV3-2) with TRBJ2-7; 11 bases line up with TRBD2. For the CDR3, the DNA is TGTGCCAGCAGTCTTAGCGGGGGGGAAGTCGAGCAGTACTTC. Translation: CASSLSGGEVEQYF.